Below are 27 T cell receptor beta chains sequenced from a single sample in a study of post-analysis software for immune sequencing data. No antigens are known for them. Each TCR beta cDNA library carried unique molecular identifiers. TCRdb redid the calling of the PCR reads with MiXCR, one entry per CDR3 protein. The sample yields some 890,000 distinct CDR3 sequences, about 53% seen once. Study-level results: Controls showed lower frequencies than patients for roughly five TRBV segments, and TRBV5-6, TRBV5-1 and TRBV20-1 were among these.

Input material: blood. The receptors stem from a girl aged 10 to 17 with multiple sclerosis.

V is TRBV5-1 and J is TRBJ2-7; no clear D. Germline V gene lookup returns CDR1 SGHRS and CDR2 YFSETQ. The germline V and J ends were trimmed by 1 base and 3 bases, with 11 bases remaining between them. The CDR3 sequence is 14 residues long. The DNA for the CDR3 is TGCGCCAGCAGCTTGTTAGAGACCCGCTACGAGCAGTACTTC. Protein product: CASSLLETRYEQYF.

The rearrangement links TRBV10-3 to TRBJ2-7, with D possibly matching TRBD1 (6 bases). The germline V gene has CDR1 ENHRY and CDR2 SYGVKD. This CDR3 is built from 11 residues. V lost 11 bases, J lost 6 bases, and 14 bases lay in between. The CDR3 bases are TGTGCCTCCAGGGGCCTGGGCGAGCAGTACTTC. The encoded protein is CASRGLGEQYF.

The CDR3 spells CASSLEVGGMDTQYF. CDR3 sequence (DNA): TGTGCCAGCAGTTTAGAAGTAGGCGGGATGGATACGCAGTATTTT. The V and J genes are TRBV12-3 or TRBV12-4 and TRBJ2-3; D perhaps matches TRBD2 (6 bases). The V end was cut by 1 base, the J end by 6 bases, with 14 bases between. The CDR3 runs to 15 residues.

The rearrangement joins TRBV15 to TRBJ2-1; 7 nucleotides line up with TRBD1. The CDR3 covers 12 residues. Germline lookup yields CDR1 LNHNV and CDR2 YYDKDF (reference sequence). Germline trimming cut 6 bases from V and 4 bases from J; bases unmatched to any gene: 0. The CDR3 DNA sequence: TGTGCCACCAGGGACAGGTACAATGAGCAGTTCTTC. Protein product: CATRDRYNEQFF.

The chain has TRBV3-1 and TRBJ2-5, with D unclear. The CDR3 runs to 13 residues. Trimming pared 2 bases from V and 9 bases from J, leaving 13 bases between. Per germline, CDR1 LGHDT and CDR2 YNNKEL (reference sequence). The CDR3 nucleotides read TGTGCCAGCAGCCAACAAAGTATCAGGTCCCAGTACTTC. It specifies CASSQQSIRSQYF.

The rearrangement links TRBV5-1 to TRBJ2-3; 10 bases align to TRBD2. This CDR3 contains 16 residues. CDR1 and CDR2 (germline): SGHRS, YFSETQ. The V and J ends lost 0 bases and 6 bases, in that order; junction bases with no gene match: 7. The CDR3 sequence: CASSLELAGFGDTQYF. In DNA form, the CDR3 reads TGCGCCAGCAGCTTGGAACTAGCGGGATTTGGGGATACGCAGTATTTT.

Comments on this clonotype: At one boundary the junction diverges from the germline segment, which might be a read error. This chain joins TRBV5-1 and TRBJ2-7; 9 positions match TRBD2. This CDR3 has 17 residues. Germline V gene sequence: CDR1 SGHRS, CDR2 YFSETQ. The CDR3 reads CANSSGLNLAGDSEQYF. The DNA for the CDR3 is TGCGCCAACAGCTCCGGACTCAACTTAGCGGGAGATAGCGAGCAGTACTTC. Full variable domain (missing parts from reference TRBV5-1 and TRBJ2-7): KAGVTQTPRYLIKTRGQQVTLSCSPISGHRSVSWYQQTPGQGLQFLFEYFSETQRNKGNFPGRFSGRQFSNSRSEMNVSTLELGDSALYLCANSSGLNLAGDSEQYFGPGTRLTVT.

Points on this clonotype: At one of its ends the junction is not consistent with the germline gene, which may arise from a read error. The chain has TRBV6-1 and TRBJ2-7; maybe TRBD2 (6 bases). Germline lookup yields CDR1 MNHNS and CDR2 SASEGT. The length of the CDR3 is 12 residues. In DNA, the CDR3 is TGTGCCAGCAGTGCCGGGAGTATCGAGCGGTACTTC. Amino acid sequence: CASSAGSIERYF.

This clonotype turned up a few times. The chain has TRBV7-2 and TRBJ2-1, with TRBD2 matching over 9 bases. The CDR3 loop spans 17 amino acids. The germline gives CDR1 SGHTA, CDR2 FQGNSA. The V and J ends lost 2 bases and 1 base, in that order; junction bases with no gene match: 6. The CDR3, as DNA: TGTGCCAGCAGCTTATTCCTAGCGGGATCTTCCTACAATGAGCAGTTCTTC. Its protein product is CASSLFLAGSSYNEQFF.

V is TRBV4-1 and J is TRBJ1-2; D not certain. Between the trimmed V and J ends, which lost 0 bases and 6 bases, there was a span of 11 bases. There are 14 residues in the CDR3. CDR1 and CDR2 (germline): MGHRA, YSYEKL. The CDR3 loop is CASSQDTDHDGYTF. DNA for the CDR3: TGCGCCAGCAGCCAAGATACGGACCACGATGGCTACACCTTC.

The gene calls are TRBV7-2 and TRBJ1-1; D remains unclear. The CDR3 is made up of 16 amino acids. Trimming cost V 4 bases and J 4 bases, with 19 bases left between them. Per germline, CDR1 SGHTA and CDR2 FQGNSA. The CDR3 nucleotides read TGTGCCAGCAGCTGGGTAGGGCGAGGTACCGGCACTGAAGCTTTCTTT. Protein: CASSWVGRGTGTEAFF.

Many counts were recorded for this clonotype. The chain employs TRBV5-1 and TRBJ2-7; tentative D call: TRBD2 (6 bases). The CDR3 sequence is 17 residues long. The germline V gene has CDR1 SGHRS and CDR2 YFSETQ. The ends were cut back, 4 bases at V and 0 bases at J, with 20 bases in the middle. CDR3 region: CASSNSGSRGFSYEQYF. CDR3 DNA: TGCGCCAGCAGCAACTCTGGCTCACGGGGGTTCTCCTACGAGCAGTACTTC.

In its sample, this clonotype was seen once. The V gene is TRBV6-6, the J gene TRBJ2-1, with 9 positions matching TRBD1. Germline CDR1 MNHNY, CDR2 SVGAGI (reference sequence). V shed 6 bases, J shed 3 bases, and the junction held 6 bases outside the gene matches. This CDR3 comprises 15 residues. The CDR3 is CASRWETGGYNEQFF. For the CDR3, the DNA is TGTGCCAGCAGGTGGGAGACAGGGGGCTACAATGAGCAGTTCTTC.

This chain joins TRBV29-1 and TRBJ2-1, with 8 bases fitting TRBD2. CDR1 is SQVTM, CDR2 ANQGSEA, per germline. This CDR3 has 16 residues. With 2 bases clipped from V and 0 bases from J, the junction kept 6 bases outside the gene matches. Here the CDR3 reads CSVEKRGGSSYNEQFF. The CDR3 region has the DNA TGCAGCGTTGAAAAACGGGGGGGAAGCTCCTACAATGAGCAGTTCTTC.

In DNA form, the CDR3 reads TGTGCCAGCAGCCAAGAAGGGGCTCTGTACCAAGAGACCCAGTACTTC. This encodes CASSQEGALYQETQYF. V gene TRBV4-2 combines with J gene TRBJ2-5; D perhaps matches TRBD1 (5 bases). Per the germline V gene, CDR1 is LGHNA and CDR2 is YNFKEQ. Trimming removed 0 bases from V and 0 bases from J, with 11 bases in between. The CDR3 is made up of 16 amino acids.

The CDR3 reads CASKPGRYQETQYF. The CDR3 DNA reads TGTGCCAGCAAACCCGGCAGGTACCAAGAGACCCAGTACTTC. The J gene is TRBJ2-5, the V gene TRBV7-9; no reliable D call. Deletions cut 7 bases from V and 0 bases from J, with 12 bases between. Germline assignment: CDR1 SEHNR and CDR2 FQNEAQ (reference sequence). This CDR3 spans 14 amino acids.

This clonotype was recorded once. CDR3: CASSRNTLAVYEQYF. As DNA, the CDR3 is TGTGCCAGCAGCCGGAACACATTAGCGGTCTACGAGCAGTACTTC. This chain connects TRBV3-1 to TRBJ2-5; TRBD2 is a possible D gene (6 bases). The DNA end is more similar to TRBJ2-7, so the J call may be wrong. This CDR3 is 15 amino acids long. Germline V gene lookup returns CDR1 LGHDT and CDR2 YNNKEL (reference sequence).

For this clonotype: At one end the junction does not follow the germline gene, possibly because of a read error. The V and J genes are TRBV12-3 or TRBV12-4 and TRBJ2-3; a weak D match, TRBD1 (5 bases). This CDR3 has 15 residues. The CDR3: CASSQGPSGTGTQYF. In nucleotides, the CDR3 is TGTGCCAGCAGTCAAGGACCCTCTGGAACAGGTACGCAGTATTTT.

The J gene is TRBJ2-7, the V gene TRBV25-1; possibly TRBD2 for D (6 bases). Germline CDR1 is MGHDK and CDR2 is SYGVNS. The V gene lost 5 bases and the J gene lost 4 bases, with 18 bases spanning the gap. The CDR3 loop spans 15 amino acids. CDR3 sequence (DNA): TGTGCCAGCAGTAGAAATACGGGGGTCGGATACGAGCAGTACTTC. This encodes CASSRNTGVGYEQYF.

V gene TRBV5-1 combines with J gene TRBJ2-7, with 12 positions matching TRBD2. The CDR3 spans 14 residues. V shed 5 bases, J shed 3 bases, and the junction held 3 bases outside the gene matches. CDR1 is SGHRS and CDR2 is YFSETQ in the germline V gene. CDR3 bases: TGCGCCAGCAGAGAGGGACTAGCGGGCTACGAGCAGTACTTC. It translates to CASREGLAGYEQYF.

This chain links TRBV6-5 with TRBJ2-1, with 8 bases identical to TRBD2. The CDR3 is 15 amino acids. The V and J ends lost 7 bases and 3 bases, in that order; junction bases with no gene match: 8. Germline CDR1 MNHEY, CDR2 SVGAGI. Here the CDR3 reads CASTQLSGIYNEQFF. Written as DNA, the CDR3 is TGTGCCAGCACCCAACTTAGCGGGATCTACAATGAGCAGTTCTTC.

The chain carries TRBV7-6 and TRBJ2-5, with TRBD1 matching 9 bases. The end of the DNA fits TRBJ2-7 better, so the J call may be wrong. The CDR3 has 15 amino acids. Germline lookup yields CDR1 SGHVS and CDR2 FNYEAQ. The CDR3 is CASSLQTGGGREQYF. In DNA, the CDR3 is TGTGCCAGCAGCCTCCAGACAGGGGGGGGTCGCGAGCAGTACTTC.

V usage is TRBV5-1 and J usage is TRBJ1-1, with D maybe TRBD1 (5 bases). The CDR3 has 14 residues. Germline-derived CDR1 and CDR2 are SGHRS and YFSETQ. The ends were cut back, 2 bases at V and 4 bases at J, with 12 bases in the middle. The CDR3 is CASSFGALGTEAFF. The CDR3 DNA sequence: TGCGCCAGCAGCTTTGGGGCGCTCGGCACTGAAGCTTTCTTT.

The sample holds a few counts of this clonotype. The chain couples TRBV10-1 to TRBJ2-1, with 10 bases aligning to TRBD2. V lost 4 bases to trimming and J lost 9 bases; unmatched junction nucleotides: 3. CDR3 length equals 13 residues. Germline CDR1 WNHNN, CDR2 SYGVQD (reference sequence). CDR3 coding DNA: TGCGCCAGCAGTGGTCTAGCGGGAGCTGAGCAGTTCTTC. Translating it yields CASSGLAGAEQFF.

J is TRBJ2-1 and V is TRBV9, with 7 bases that match TRBD2. The V gene end was trimmed by 0 bases and the J gene end by 7 bases; junction bases not matched to a gene: 10. Germline V gene data show CDR1 as SGDLS and CDR2 as YYNGEE. This CDR3 contains 16 residues. CDR3 sequence (DNA): TGTGCCAGCAGCGTAGTTACGGGGGGTACTCGGAATGAGCAGTTCTTC. Translated, it gives CASSVVTGGTRNEQFF. Together with reference TRBV9 and TRBJ2-1, the CDR3 gives the full variable domain: DSGVTQTPKHLITATGQRVTLRCSPRSGDLSVYWYQQSLDQGLQFLIQYYNGEERAKGNILERFSAQQFPDLHSELNLSSLELGDSALYFCASSVVTGGTRNEQFFGPGTRLTVL.

CDR3 residues: CACLGGKSYEQYF. CDR3 DNA sequence: TGTGCGTGTCTGGGGGGGAAGTCCTACGAGCAGTACTTC. This sequence joins TRBV30 and TRBJ2-7; the match to TRBD2 covers 7 bases. This CDR3 is 13 amino acids long. Germline V gene lookup returns CDR1 GTSNPN and CDR2 SVGIG (reference sequence).

A single count supports this clonotype. V gene TRBV29-1 combines with J gene TRBJ1-1; D gene ambiguous. Trimming took off 2 bases at V and 3 bases at J, with 13 bases between the two ends. This CDR3 is 14 amino acids long. Germline V gene data show CDR1 as SQVTM and CDR2 as ANQGSEA. CDR3 residues: CSVETGLVDTEAFF. DNA of the CDR3: TGCAGCGTTGAAACGGGGTTGGTGGACACTGAAGCTTTCTTT.